The present entry profiles one T cell receptor (beta chain) with its context. CDR3 length: 14 residues. The V end lost 3 bases, the J end lost 1 base, and 8 bases lay between the germline ends. Germline V gives CDR1 SGHTA, CDR2 FQGNSA. Investigators spread the genomic DNA of each subset evenly over several immunoSEQ plates. Clones were read by immunoSEQ multiplex PCR, and TCRdb kept only the in-frame ones, dropping some. The sample lists more than 450,000 clones; around 79% were seen once. This specimen belongs to a study of shared clonotypes between healthy human individuals. The chain joins TRBV7-2 to TRBJ2-3; D remains ambiguous. This TCR derives from a woman aged 35 to 49 in good health. Some clones in this sample may be carry-over from other donors' samples. The sequencing sample was made of PBMCs. This CDR3 is CASSLFAGTDTQYF. The CDR3, as DNA: TGTGCCAGCAGCTTGTTTGCGGGCACAGATACGCAGTATTTT.